These 7 T cell receptor beta chains share one sample of origin, sequenced in a study of cytomegalovirus exposure and HLA in healthy donors. The PCR had 60 Vbeta and 13 Jbeta primers. Only in-frame clones appear in the TCRdb table, and some are missing; sequencing was by immunoSEQ multiplex PCR. The data show roughly 96,000 clones, about 70% seen once. Sequences were obtained from PBMCs. Receptors originate from a woman in her seventies in good health and CMV-seropositive.

The J gene is TRBJ2-2, the V gene TRBV27, with a possible D match to TRBD2 (5 bases). V was cut by 3 bases and J by 2 bases, with 7 bases left in between. Germline V gene sequence: CDR1 MNHEY, CDR2 SMNVEV (reference sequence). This CDR3 spans 14 amino acids. As DNA, the CDR3 is TGTGCCAGCAGTTTGAGGGAAAACACCGGGGAGCTGTTTTTT. Amino acids: CASSLRENTGELFF.

This clone has more than one count but fewer than ten. The chain has TRBV18 and TRBJ1-4; 7 bases fit TRBD1. Germline loops: CDR1 KGHSH, CDR2 LQKENI. The ends lost 1 base at V and 5 bases at J; junction bases unmatched: 1. The CDR3 extends over 14 amino acids. The CDR3 protein is CASSPRGQNEKLFF. The DNA of the CDR3 is TGTGCCAGCTCACCACGGGGACAGAATGAAAAACTGTTTTTT.

This clone was seen only a few times. The chain is built from TRBV2 and TRBJ2-2; D unresolved. The CDR3 is 12 residues long. Trimming removed 7 bases from V and 6 bases from J, with 9 bases in between. Germline V gene sequence: CDR1 SNHLY, CDR2 FYNNEI. This chain's CDR3 is CASTGFAGELFF. For the CDR3, the DNA is TGTGCCAGCACGGGTTTTGCCGGGGAGCTGTTTTTT.

This rearrangement joins TRBV7-8 to TRBJ2-3, with D possibly TRBD1 on 6 matching bases. From germline, CDR1 is SGHVS and CDR2 FQNEAQ. This CDR3 has 18 residues. V was pared by 4 bases and J by 1 base, with 21 bases between. This CDR3 reads CASSSRAWTATGTDTQYF. CDR3 in DNA: TGTGCCAGCAGCTCCCGAGCATGGACAGCCACTGGCACAGATACGCAGTATTTT.

J is TRBJ2-3 and V is TRBV12-5; 14 bases map to TRBD2. The CDR3 sequence is 21 residues long. The ends lost 2 bases at V and 1 base at J; junction bases unmatched: 14. Germline CDR1 and CDR2: LGHNT and FRNRAP. CDR3 loop: CASGLTQLTSGRGSGTDTQYF. The CDR3 nucleotides read TGTGCTAGTGGTTTGACCCAGCTGACTAGCGGGAGGGGGAGTGGCACAGATACGCAGTATTTT.

In its sample, this clone was seen a few times. This rearrangement joins TRBV14 to TRBJ2-3; TRBD2 matches 9 bases. The CDR3 is 17 amino acids. The ends lost 1 base at V and 0 bases at J; junction bases unmatched: 5. From germline, CDR1 is SGHDN and CDR2 FVKESK. Written as DNA, the CDR3 is TGTGCCAGCAGCCAAGGTCGTCTAGCGGGAAGCACAGATACGCAGTATTTT. Amino acids: CASSQGRLAGSTDTQYF.

In its sample, this clone was seen once. The genes are TRBV6-5 and TRBJ2-7; perhaps TRBD1 as D (5 bases). The CDR3 has 11 residues. Germline V gene data show CDR1 as MNHEY and CDR2 as SVGAGI. Trimming shortened V by 5 bases and J by 7 bases, and 9 bases separated the two germline ends. CDR3 bases: TGTGCCAGCAGTATGCAGGGTGAGCAGTACTTC. It is translated as CASSMQGEQYF.